The entry below describes one T cell receptor beta chain. The CDR3 contains 14 residues. Germline V lookup: CDR1 LNHDA, CDR2 SQIVND (reference sequence). The ends were cut back, 1 base at V and 8 bases at J, with 11 bases in the middle. The repertoire was sequenced with immunoSEQ multiplex PCR; TCRdb's copy has only in-frame clones and lacks some. Of under 250,000 clones listed, just under 85% are singletons. The data were obtained in a study of blood T cell repertoires in COVID-19. Looking at the study overall: Sample material is recorded as cDNA or gDNA derived from T cells, B-cell-depleted T cells, or PBMCs.

Participant-reported clinical history was the basis for cohort assignment. This sequence was found in a woman between 35 and 50 years old with acute COVID-19. Material for sequencing was PBMCs or T cells enriched from blood (not recorded which). The chain employs TRBV19 and TRBJ1-4; maybe TRBD1 (5 bases). The CDR3 bases are TGTGCCAGTAGTATAGCCGGGGGAGGAGAAAAACTGTTTTTT. It encodes CASSIAGGGEKLFF.